The rows below give T cell receptor beta chains drawn from one sample of a study of shared clonotypes between healthy human individuals. Method: immunoSEQ multiplex PCR; TCRdb's copy keeps in-frame clones and lacks some. The sample yields some 1,100,000 clones, 75% to 85% seen once. Input material: memory CD4+ T cells from PBMCs. The receptors stem from a man between 18 and 35 years old in good health. Some clones in this sample may be carry-over from other donors' samples. The CDR3 runs from the conserved cysteine through the conserved F or W. D genes are given only for firm matches. A row's size may be missing; if present it is once, few, many or a size class.

TRBD1	TRBV10-2	few	TRBJ1-4	CASSERTDRGQEKLFF	TGCGCCAGCAGTGAGAGGACTGACAGGGGGCAGGAAAAACTGTTTTTT
-	TRBV5-1	-	TRBJ2-2	CASSPILVWNTGELFF	TGCGCCAGCAGCCCGATACTAGTTTGGAACACCGGGGAGCTGTTTTTT
TRBD2	TRBV7-2	-	TRBJ2-4	CASSLPSGSFQYF	TGTGCCAGCAGCTTACCTAGCGGGAGTTTTCAGTACTTC
-	TRBV11-3	once	TRBJ2-3	CASSPTASTDTQYF	TGTGCCAGCAGCCCTACGGCTAGCACAGATACGCAGTATTTT
TRBD2	TRBV28	few	TRBJ2-7	CASSQLAGEQYF	TGTGCCAGCAGCCAACTAGCGGGAGAGCAGTACTTC
-	TRBV27	-	TRBJ2-5	CASRRGETQYF	TGTGCCAGCCGGCGTGGAGAGACCCAGTACTTC
-	TRBV5-4	-	TRBJ2-3	CASSIIGGGTDTQYF	TGTGCCAGCAGCATTATAGGTGGTGGCACAGATACGCAGTATTTT
-	TRBV5-1	-	TRBJ2-7	CASRRGLSYEQYF	TGCGCCAGCAGAAGGGGCCTTTCCTACGAGCAGTACTTC
-	TRBV28	-	TRBJ2-1	CASSPPSGGVAFF	TGTGCCAGCAGTCCCCCCTCTGGGGGAGTTGCGTTCTTC
TRBD2	TRBV27	-	TRBJ2-3	CASGEREAPREDTQYF	TGTGCCAGCGGGGAGCGGGAGGCTCCGAGAGAGGATACGCAGTATTTT
-	TRBV5-1	-	TRBJ2-5	CASSLFFPRETQYF	TGCGCCAGCAGCTTGTTTTTCCCTCGGGAGACCCAGTACTTC
-	TRBV20-1	-	TRBJ2-5	CSSYMETQYF	TGCAGTTCTTACATGGAGACCCAGTACTTC
-	TRBV9	-	TRBJ2-2	CASSVYEGPNTGELFF	TGTGCCAGCAGCGTGTACGAGGGACCTAACACCGGGGAGCTGTTTTTT
-	TRBV29-1	-	TRBJ2-3	CSSHTDTQYF	TGCAGCAGCCACACAGATACGCAGTATTTT
TRBD1	TRBV27	-	TRBJ2-7	CASSWGQGRSSYEQYF	TGTGCCAGCAGTTGGGGACAGGGACGAAGCTCCTACGAGCAGTACTTC
-	TRBV7-3	-	TRBJ1-1	CASSRGSSNTEAFF	TGTGCCAGCAGCCGAGGGAGTTCGAACACTGAAGCTTTCTTT
TRBD1	TRBV30	-	TRBJ1-1	CAWSVLGTGGTEAFF	TGTGCCTGGAGTGTATTAGGGACAGGGGGAACTGAAGCTTTCTTT
TRBD2	TRBV5-1	-	TRBJ2-3	CASSFGTSGGTDTQYF	TGCGCCAGCAGCTTTGGGACTAGCGGGGGCACAGATACGCAGTATTTT
-	TRBV5-1	-	TRBJ2-7	CASSSLGGHYEQYF	TGCGCCAGCAGCTCCCTGGGGGGGCACTACGAGCAGTACTTC
TRBD2	TRBV5-1	-	TRBJ2-3	CASSGTSGIGDTQYF	TGCGCCAGCAGCGGGACTAGCGGTATAGGAGATACGCAGTATTTT
-	TRBV29-1	-	TRBJ2-3	CSVEAARGFADTQYF	TGCAGCGTTGAGGCGGCAAGGGGGTTCGCAGATACGCAGTATTTT
TRBD2	TRBV5-4	-	TRBJ2-5	CASSLFSGSARETQYF	TGTGCCAGCAGCTTGTTCAGCGGGAGCGCCAGAGAGACCCAGTACTTC
-	TRBV9	-	TRBJ1-1	CASSRLGGGITEAFF	TGTGCCAGCAGCCGCCTAGGGGGGGGTATCACTGAAGCTTTCTTT
-	TRBV5-4	-	TRBJ1-2	CASSLRGLYGYTF	TGTGCCAGCAGCTTGCGGGGCCTCTATGGCTACACCTTC
-	TRBV18	-	TRBJ2-1	CASSPVRDGSYNEQFF	TGTGCCAGCTCACCCGTCAGGGATGGGTCCTACAATGAGCAGTTCTTC
-	TRBV19	-	TRBJ1-2	CASSISGTASYTF	TGTGCCAGTAGTATTAGTGGGACGGCAAGTTACACCTTC
-	TRBV12-5	-	TRBJ2-1	CASGLREGEQFF	TGTGCTAGTGGTCTCAGGGAAGGTGAGCAGTTCTTC
-	TRBV6-5	-	TRBJ1-2	CASSSGPSYGYTF	TGTGCCAGCAGTTCCGGACCGTCCTATGGCTACACCTTC
-	TRBV28	-	TRBJ2-6	CASSSDSSGANVLTF	TGTGCCAGCAGTTCGGACAGCTCTGGGGCCAACGTCCTGACTTTC
-	TRBV6-4	-	TRBJ1-2	CASRERTVGGYTF	TGTGCCAGCAGGGAGAGGACCGTCGGCGGCTACACCTTC
TRBD1	TRBV7-9	-	TRBJ2-7	CASSTRQGSSYEQYF	TGTGCCAGCAGCACGCGACAGGGTTCGTCCTACGAGCAGTACTTC
TRBD2	TRBV4-2	-	TRBJ2-3	CASSQETSGRDTQYF	TGTGCCAGCAGCCAAGAAACTAGCGGGAGAGATACGCAGTATTTT
-	TRBV11-3	-	TRBJ2-1	CASGDISVVGQFF	TGTGCCAGCGGGGACATCTCCGTAGTCGGGCAGTTCTTC
TRBD2	TRBV6-1	few	TRBJ2-5	CATTWSGGREETQYF	TGTGCCACCACGTGGTCGGGGGGGAGAGAAGAGACCCAGTACTTC
-	TRBV29-1	-	TRBJ1-2	CSVEGRGLNYGYTF	TGCAGCGTTGAAGGTAGAGGGCTCAACTATGGCTACACCTTC
TRBD1	TRBV18	-	TRBJ1-2	CASSFGQALGYTF	TGTGCCAGCTCATTCGGACAGGCTCTTGGCTACACCTTC
TRBD2	TRBV5-1	-	TRBJ2-3	CASSLARAGVEDTQYF	TGCGCCAGCAGCTTGGCCCGCGCGGGAGTGGAGGATACGCAGTATTTT
-	TRBV5-1	-	TRBJ1-1	CASSLRGGRLEAFF	TGCGCCAGCAGCTTGAGAGGGGGGAGACTTGAAGCTTTCTTT
-	TRBV19	few	TRBJ1-5	CASTTMDQPQHF	TGTGCCAGTACCACAATGGATCAGCCCCAGCATTTT
-	TRBV28	-	TRBJ2-6	CASSLQGGANVLTF	TGTGCCAGCAGCCTACAGGGTGGGGCCAACGTCCTGACTTTC